This is a list of T cell receptor beta chains from one sample in a study of blood T cell repertoires in COVID-19. Assay used: immunoSEQ multiplex PCR; TCRdb lists only in-frame clones, some missing. The sample lists about 160,000 clones; 70% to 90% were seen once. Sequenced: peripheral blood. The receptor source for this set is a woman aged 45-65 years with COVID-19, enrolled during active disease. The CDR3 runs from the conserved cysteine through the conserved F or W. A D gene is named only where the DNA matches it firmly. The size entry is marked missing in some rows and otherwise reads once, few, many or a size class.

J gene: TRBJ1-1
clone size: -
V gene: TRBV6-2/TRBV6-3
D gene: TRBD1
CDR3 DNA: TGTGCCAGCAGTTCACAGGGGGGAGCTTTCTTT
CDR3 protein: CASSSQGGAFF

J gene: TRBJ1-2
clone size: -
V gene: TRBV5-1
D gene: -
CDR3 DNA: TGCGCCAGCAGCTTGTCTAGTTATAACTATGGCTACACCTTC
CDR3 protein: CASSLSSYNYGYTF

J gene: TRBJ2-7
clone size: once
V gene: TRBV4-3
D gene: -
CDR3 DNA: TGCGCCAGCAGCCAAGATCTCTCCCAGGGTTGGGAGCAGTACTTC
CDR3 protein: CASSQDLSQGWEQYF

J gene: TRBJ1-1
clone size: -
V gene: TRBV24-1
D gene: -
CDR3 DNA: TGTGCCACCAGTGAAACAGGGCTGGCTGAAGCTTTCTTT
CDR3 protein: CATSETGLAEAFF

J gene: TRBJ1-6
clone size: few
V gene: TRBV5-6
D gene: TRBD1
CDR3 DNA: TGTGCCAGCAGCTACTCGAAGGCAGGGGGCCCTTCACCCCTCCACTTT
CDR3 protein: CASSYSKAGGPSPLHF

J gene: TRBJ2-7
clone size: -
V gene: TRBV28
D gene: -
CDR3 DNA: TGTGCCAGCGGCTCAGGGGTCGGCGAGCAGTACTTC
CDR3 protein: CASGSGVGEQYF

J gene: TRBJ1-2
clone size: -
V gene: TRBV11-3
D gene: -
CDR3 DNA: TGTGCCAGCAGACCAGCGGGGCCGGACTATGGCTACACCTTC
CDR3 protein: CASRPAGPDYGYTF

J gene: TRBJ1-1
clone size: few
V gene: TRBV23-1
D gene: TRBD1
CDR3 DNA: TGCGCCAGCAAAGGAGTAGACAGGGTCGGCACTGAAGCTTTCTTT
CDR3 protein: CASKGVDRVGTEAFF

J gene: TRBJ1-2
clone size: -
V gene: TRBV9
D gene: -
CDR3 DNA: TGTGCCAGCAGCGTAGATGCCGGGGGCTACACCTTC
CDR3 protein: CASSVDAGGYTF

J gene: TRBJ2-1
clone size: once
V gene: TRBV7-2
D gene: -
CDR3 DNA: TGTGCCAGCAGCGATAGAACCTCGAAAACCCGCAATGAGCAGTTCTTC
CDR3 protein: CASSDRTSKTRNEQFF

J gene: TRBJ2-7
clone size: -
V gene: TRBV6-1
D gene: -
CDR3 DNA: TGTGCCAGCAGTGAAGCGCTAGGACAAGGGTACGAGCAGTACTTC
CDR3 protein: CASSEALGQGYEQYF

J gene: TRBJ2-5
clone size: -
V gene: TRBV7-2
D gene: TRBD2
CDR3 DNA: TGTGCCAGCAGCTTCGGCGGGGGGGTAGAGACCCAGTACTTC
CDR3 protein: CASSFGGGVETQYF

J gene: TRBJ2-7
clone size: -
V gene: TRBV6-2/TRBV6-3
D gene: TRBD2
CDR3 DNA: TGTGCCAGCAGTTACCCCAGCGGGGCATCCGAGCAGTACTTC
CDR3 protein: CASSYPSGASEQYF

J gene: TRBJ1-5
clone size: -
V gene: TRBV6-2/TRBV6-3
D gene: -
CDR3 DNA: TGTGCCAGCAGTTACTCGATAGTGGGGCTTGGCAATCAGCCCCAGCATTTT
CDR3 protein: CASSYSIVGLGNQPQHF

J gene: TRBJ2-7
clone size: -
V gene: TRBV21-1
D gene: -
CDR3 DNA: TGTGCCAGCAGCAAATGGGACCCACCGGGACAGGGGTCCTACGAGCAGTACTTC
CDR3 protein: CASSKWDPPGQGSYEQYF

J gene: TRBJ2-3
clone size: -
V gene: TRBV7-7
D gene: -
CDR3 DNA: TGTGCCAGCAGCTTAGGTGGGCCGAACACAGATACGCAGTATTTT
CDR3 protein: CASSLGGPNTDTQYF

J gene: TRBJ1-6
clone size: -
V gene: TRBV11-2
D gene: TRBD1
CDR3 DNA: TGTGCCAGCAGCTCCCAAAGGCAGGGGGTTAGTTCACCCCTCCACTTT
CDR3 protein: CASSSQRQGVSSPLHF

J gene: TRBJ2-1
clone size: once
V gene: TRBV19
D gene: TRBD1
CDR3 DNA: TGTGCCAGTAGTATGGGACAGGGGGGTTTTGATGAGCAGTTCTTC
CDR3 protein: CASSMGQGGFDEQFF

J gene: TRBJ2-4
clone size: -
V gene: TRBV10-3
D gene: -
CDR3 DNA: TGTGCCATCAGTGAGGCAGAGGCCGGGGCCAAAAACATTCAGTACTTC
CDR3 protein: CAISEAEAGAKNIQYF

J gene: TRBJ2-2
clone size: -
V gene: TRBV7-3
D gene: TRBD2
CDR3 DNA: TGTGCCAGCAGCTCGAAGCGGGGCGCGCCCGGGGAGCTGTTTTTT
CDR3 protein: CASSSKRGAPGELFF

J gene: TRBJ1-6
clone size: -
V gene: TRBV28
D gene: -
CDR3 DNA: TGTGCCAGCAGTTTATCAACCTCGAGCTCCTATAATTCACCCCTCCACTTT
CDR3 protein: CASSLSTSSSYNSPLHF

J gene: TRBJ2-5
clone size: once
V gene: TRBV12-3/TRBV12-4
D gene: TRBD1
CDR3 DNA: TGTGCCAGCAGTCGACAGGGGTTAACGACCCAGTACTTC
CDR3 protein: CASSRQGLTTQYF

J gene: TRBJ2-5
clone size: -
V gene: TRBV7-2
D gene: TRBD1
CDR3 DNA: TGTGCCAGCAGCCCGGACAGGGGACGAGAGACCCAGTACTTC
CDR3 protein: CASSPDRGRETQYF

J gene: TRBJ1-6
clone size: once
V gene: TRBV5-6
D gene: TRBD1
CDR3 DNA: TGTGCCAGCAGCTGGGACAGGGTCAATTCACCCCTCCACTTT
CDR3 protein: CASSWDRVNSPLHF

J gene: TRBJ2-1
clone size: few
V gene: TRBV12-3/TRBV12-4
D gene: TRBD1
CDR3 DNA: TGTGCCAGCAGCCAGACAGGGTACGAGCAGTTCTTC
CDR3 protein: CASSQTGYEQFF

J gene: TRBJ2-5
clone size: -
V gene: TRBV11-3
D gene: -
CDR3 DNA: TGTGCCAGCAGCTTCCCGACAGCCCAAGAGACCCAGTACTTC
CDR3 protein: CASSFPTAQETQYF

J gene: TRBJ1-2
clone size: -
V gene: TRBV7-2
D gene: -
CDR3 DNA: TGTGCCAGCAGCCGCTACAGGGAAGGGTATGGCTACACCTTC
CDR3 protein: CASSRYREGYGYTF

J gene: TRBJ2-5
clone size: -
V gene: TRBV10-3
D gene: TRBD2
CDR3 DNA: TGTGCCATCAGTGACCCTAGCGGGGGGGCCGGTGAGACCCAGTACTTC
CDR3 protein: CAISDPSGGAGETQYF

J gene: TRBJ2-5
clone size: -
V gene: TRBV19
D gene: TRBD1
CDR3 DNA: TGTGCCAGTAGTACACAGGGGGCGGAGACCCAGTACTTC
CDR3 protein: CASSTQGAETQYF

J gene: TRBJ2-3
clone size: -
V gene: TRBV10-1
D gene: -
CDR3 DNA: TGCGCCAGCAGTGCTAGGACTTTCACAGATACGCAGTATTTT
CDR3 protein: CASSARTFTDTQYF

J gene: TRBJ1-2
clone size: -
V gene: TRBV6-5
D gene: -
CDR3 DNA: TGTGCCAGCAGCCTGACTTACAAACAGGGAGCCACCTTC
CDR3 protein: CASSLTYKQGATF

J gene: TRBJ1-1
clone size: -
V gene: TRBV30
D gene: TRBD1
CDR3 DNA: TGTGCCTGGAGTGTGAGACAGGGCGACACTGAAGCTTTCTTT
CDR3 protein: CAWSVRQGDTEAFF

J gene: TRBJ1-1
clone size: -
V gene: TRBV7-2
D gene: -
CDR3 DNA: TGTGCCAGCAGCTGGTTTATAGGGGACACTGAAGCTTTCTTT
CDR3 protein: CASSWFIGDTEAFF

J gene: TRBJ2-2
clone size: -
V gene: TRBV18
D gene: TRBD1
CDR3 DNA: TGTGCCAGCTCACCCGAAACTGGACAGGGTTACACCGGGGAGCTGTTTTTT
CDR3 protein: CASSPETGQGYTGELFF

J gene: TRBJ2-1
clone size: -
V gene: TRBV7-3
D gene: TRBD1
CDR3 DNA: TGTGCCAGCAGCTCCCCAGGGGGCGAGCAGTTCTTC
CDR3 protein: CASSSPGGEQFF

J gene: TRBJ1-1
clone size: -
V gene: TRBV4-3
D gene: -
CDR3 DNA: TGCGCCAGCAGTCGGGACAAGAACACTGAAGCTTTCTTT
CDR3 protein: CASSRDKNTEAFF

J gene: TRBJ2-7
clone size: -
V gene: TRBV5-4
D gene: -
CDR3 DNA: TGTGCCAGCAGCTTGGAACAGCCCGCCTACGAGCAGTACTTC
CDR3 protein: CASSLEQPAYEQYF

J gene: TRBJ2-3
clone size: -
V gene: TRBV6-2/TRBV6-3
D gene: -
CDR3 DNA: TGTGCCAGCAGTTCCTTACCTAGACCTAGCACAGATACGCAGTATTTT
CDR3 protein: CASSSLPRPSTDTQYF

J gene: TRBJ2-4
clone size: few
V gene: TRBV7-2
D gene: TRBD2
CDR3 DNA: TGTGCCAGCAGCTTAGCTTACGGTTTAGCGGGGACAAACATTCAGTACTTC
CDR3 protein: CASSLAYGLAGTNIQYF

J gene: TRBJ2-3
clone size: -
V gene: TRBV7-2
D gene: TRBD2
CDR3 DNA: TGTGCCAGCAGCTCCCAGACTAGCGGAGGCACAGATACGCAGTATTTT
CDR3 protein: CASSSQTSGGTDTQYF

J gene: TRBJ2-3
clone size: -
V gene: TRBV7-2
D gene: -
CDR3 DNA: TGTGCCAGCAGCTCAGGGACTAGCACAGATACGCAGTATTTT
CDR3 protein: CASSSGTSTDTQYF